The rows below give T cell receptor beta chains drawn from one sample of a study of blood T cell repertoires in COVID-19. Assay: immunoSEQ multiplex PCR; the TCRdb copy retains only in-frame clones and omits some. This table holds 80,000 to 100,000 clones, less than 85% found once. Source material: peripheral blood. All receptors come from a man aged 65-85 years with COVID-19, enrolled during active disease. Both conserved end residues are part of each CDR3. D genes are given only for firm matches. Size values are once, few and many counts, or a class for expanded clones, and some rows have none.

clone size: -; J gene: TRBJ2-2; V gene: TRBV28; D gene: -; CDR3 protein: CASSPPASASGELFF; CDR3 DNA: TGTGCCAGCAGTCCCCCCGCCTCCGCGTCCGGGGAGCTGTTTTTT
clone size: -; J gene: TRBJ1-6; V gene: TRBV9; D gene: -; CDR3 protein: CASTLEGDSPLHF; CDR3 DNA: TGTGCCAGCACTTTAGAAGGGGATTCACCCCTCCACTTT
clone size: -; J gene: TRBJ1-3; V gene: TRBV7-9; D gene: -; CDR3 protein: CASSLAQAALNTIYF; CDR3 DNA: TGTGCCAGCAGCTTAGCGCAGGCAGCCCTGAACACCATATATTTT
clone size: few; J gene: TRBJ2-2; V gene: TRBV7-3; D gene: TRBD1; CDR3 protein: CASSLNRGTGELFF; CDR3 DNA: TGTGCCAGCAGCTTAAACAGGGGCACCGGGGAGCTGTTTTTT
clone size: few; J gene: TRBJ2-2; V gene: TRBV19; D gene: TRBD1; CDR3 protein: CASSMLTGGSGELFF; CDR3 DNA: TGTGCCAGTAGTATGTTGACAGGGGGGAGCGGGGAGCTGTTTTTT
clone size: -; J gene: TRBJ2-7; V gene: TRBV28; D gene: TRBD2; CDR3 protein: CASSLPGTRSPEQYF; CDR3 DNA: TGTGCCAGCAGTTTACCCGGGACTAGGTCGCCCGAGCAGTACTTC
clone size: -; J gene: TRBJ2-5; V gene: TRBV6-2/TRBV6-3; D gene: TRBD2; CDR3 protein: CASSYSGTSGRAGETQYF; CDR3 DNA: TGTGCCAGCAGTTACTCGGGGACTAGCGGGAGGGCCGGAGAGACCCAGTACTTC
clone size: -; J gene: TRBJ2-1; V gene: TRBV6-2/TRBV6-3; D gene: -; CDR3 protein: CASSGGNEQFF; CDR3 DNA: TGTGCCAGCAGTGGGGGGAATGAGCAGTTCTTC
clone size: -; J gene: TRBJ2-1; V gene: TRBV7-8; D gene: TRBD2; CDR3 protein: CASRVLAGGAHEQFF; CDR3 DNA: TGTGCCAGCAGGGTCCTAGCGGGAGGGGCCCATGAGCAGTTCTTC
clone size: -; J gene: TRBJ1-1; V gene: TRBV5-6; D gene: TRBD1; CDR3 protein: CASSIPGQRPEGF; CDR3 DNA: TGTGCCAGCAGCATTCCGGGACAGAGGCCCGAGGGATTT
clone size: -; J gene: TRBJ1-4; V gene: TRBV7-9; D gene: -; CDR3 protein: CASSPQGGENEKLFF; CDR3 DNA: TGTGCCAGCAGCCCGCAGGGAGGGGAGAATGAAAAACTGTTTTTT